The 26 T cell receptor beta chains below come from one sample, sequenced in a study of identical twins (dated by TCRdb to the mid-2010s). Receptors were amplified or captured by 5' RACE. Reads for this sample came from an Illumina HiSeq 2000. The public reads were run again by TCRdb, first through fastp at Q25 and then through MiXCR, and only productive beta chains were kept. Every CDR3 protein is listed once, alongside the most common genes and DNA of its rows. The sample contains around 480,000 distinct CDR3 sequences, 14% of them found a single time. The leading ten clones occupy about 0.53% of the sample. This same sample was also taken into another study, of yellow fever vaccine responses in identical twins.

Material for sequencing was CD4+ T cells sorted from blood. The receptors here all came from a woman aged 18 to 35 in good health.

CDR3 sequence reads: CSVEDGSATEAFF. DNA of the CDR3: TGCAGCGTTGAAGATGGTTCGGCGACTGAAGCTTTCTTT. V gene TRBV29-1 combines with J gene TRBJ1-1; D unclear. Trimming took off 0 bases at V and 5 bases at J, with 10 bases between the two ends. From germline, CDR1 is SQVTM and CDR2 ANQGSEA. The CDR3 has 13 residues.

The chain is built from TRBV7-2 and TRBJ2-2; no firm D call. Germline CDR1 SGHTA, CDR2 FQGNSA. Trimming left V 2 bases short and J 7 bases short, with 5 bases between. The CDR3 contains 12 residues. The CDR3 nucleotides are TGTGCCAGCAGCTTATCGGTCGGGGAGCTGTTTTTT. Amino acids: CASSLSVGELFF.

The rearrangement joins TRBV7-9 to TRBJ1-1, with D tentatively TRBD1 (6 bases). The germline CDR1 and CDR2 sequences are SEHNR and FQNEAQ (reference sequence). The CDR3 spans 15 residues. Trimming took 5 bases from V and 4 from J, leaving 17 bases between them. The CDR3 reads CASSPQGIRSTEAFF. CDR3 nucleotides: TGTGCCAGCAGCCCCCAGGGGATAAGGAGCACTGAAGCTTTCTTT.

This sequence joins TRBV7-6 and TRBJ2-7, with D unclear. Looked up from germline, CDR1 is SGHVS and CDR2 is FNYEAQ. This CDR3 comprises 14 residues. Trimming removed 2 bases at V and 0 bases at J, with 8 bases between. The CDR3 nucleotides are TGTGCCAGCAGCTTAAGTCCAGGCTCCTACGAGCAGTACTTC. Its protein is CASSLSPGSYEQYF.

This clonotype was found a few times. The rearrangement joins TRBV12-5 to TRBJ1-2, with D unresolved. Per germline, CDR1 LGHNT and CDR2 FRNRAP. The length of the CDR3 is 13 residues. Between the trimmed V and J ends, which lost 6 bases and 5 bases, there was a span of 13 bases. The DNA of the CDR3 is TGTGCTAGTGGAGGGAGCGGGGAATATGGCTACACCTTC. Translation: CASGGSGEYGYTF.

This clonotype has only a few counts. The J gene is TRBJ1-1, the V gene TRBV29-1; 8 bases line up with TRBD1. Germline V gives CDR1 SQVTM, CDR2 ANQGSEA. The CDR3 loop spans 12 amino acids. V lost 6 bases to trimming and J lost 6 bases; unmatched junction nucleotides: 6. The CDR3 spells CSVSQGESEAFF. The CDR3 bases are TGCAGCGTCTCACAGGGGGAGTCTGAAGCTTTCTTT.

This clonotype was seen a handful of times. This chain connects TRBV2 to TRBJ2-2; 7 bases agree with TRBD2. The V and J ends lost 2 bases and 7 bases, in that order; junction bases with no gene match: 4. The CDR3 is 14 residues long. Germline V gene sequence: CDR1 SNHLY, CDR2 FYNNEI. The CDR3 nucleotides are TGTGCCAGCAGTGAAAATGGGAGGGTCGGGGAGCTGTTTTTT. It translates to CASSENGRVGELFF.

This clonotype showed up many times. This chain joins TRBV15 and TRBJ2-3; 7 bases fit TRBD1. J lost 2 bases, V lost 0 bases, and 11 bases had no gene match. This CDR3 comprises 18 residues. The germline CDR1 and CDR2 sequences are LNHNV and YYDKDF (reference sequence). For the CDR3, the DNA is TGTGCCACCAGCAGAGATCCCTTGACAGGGATAGTCACAGATACGCAGTATTTT. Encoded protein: CATSRDPLTGIVTDTQYF. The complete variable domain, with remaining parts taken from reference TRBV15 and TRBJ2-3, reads DAMVIQNPRYQVTQFGKPVTLSCSQTLNHNVMYWYQQKSSQAPKLLFHYYDKDFNNEADTPDNFQSRRPNTSFCFLDIRSPGLGDTAMYLCATSRDPLTGIVTDTQYFGPGTRLTVL.

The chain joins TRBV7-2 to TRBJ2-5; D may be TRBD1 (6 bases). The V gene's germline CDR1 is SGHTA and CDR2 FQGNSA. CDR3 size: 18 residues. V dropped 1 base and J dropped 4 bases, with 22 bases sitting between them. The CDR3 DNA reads TGTGCCAGCAGCTTAGGCGCTAGCAGGGGCGAGCGTGGAGAGACCCAGTACTTC. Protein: CASSLGASRGERGETQYF.

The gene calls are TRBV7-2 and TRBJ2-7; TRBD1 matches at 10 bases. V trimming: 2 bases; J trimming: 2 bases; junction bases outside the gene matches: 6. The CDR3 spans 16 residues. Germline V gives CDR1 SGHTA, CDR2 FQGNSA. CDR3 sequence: CASSLIGTGVTYEQYF. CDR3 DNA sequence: TGTGCCAGCAGCTTAATCGGGACAGGGGTAACCTACGAGCAGTACTTC.

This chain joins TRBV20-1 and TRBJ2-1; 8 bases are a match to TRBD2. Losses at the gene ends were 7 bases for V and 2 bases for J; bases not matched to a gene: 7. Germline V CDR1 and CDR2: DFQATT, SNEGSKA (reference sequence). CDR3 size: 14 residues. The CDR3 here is CSGERGRTYNEQFF. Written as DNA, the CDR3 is TGCAGTGGGGAGCGGGGGAGGACCTACAATGAGCAGTTCTTC.

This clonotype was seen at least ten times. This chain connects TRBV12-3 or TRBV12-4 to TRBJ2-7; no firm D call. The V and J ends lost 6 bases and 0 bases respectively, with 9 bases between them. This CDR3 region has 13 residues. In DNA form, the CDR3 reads TGTGCCAGCAGAGGTGACAACTCCTACGAGCAGTACTTC. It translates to CASRGDNSYEQYF.

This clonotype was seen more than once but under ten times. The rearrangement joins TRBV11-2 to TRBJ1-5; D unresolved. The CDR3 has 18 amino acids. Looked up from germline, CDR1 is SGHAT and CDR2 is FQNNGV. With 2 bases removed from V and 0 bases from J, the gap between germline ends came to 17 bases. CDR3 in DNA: TGTGCCAGCAGCTTAAGAGCAGGTTCAAGAAATAGCAATCAGCCCCAGCATTTT. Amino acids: CASSLRAGSRNSNQPQHF.

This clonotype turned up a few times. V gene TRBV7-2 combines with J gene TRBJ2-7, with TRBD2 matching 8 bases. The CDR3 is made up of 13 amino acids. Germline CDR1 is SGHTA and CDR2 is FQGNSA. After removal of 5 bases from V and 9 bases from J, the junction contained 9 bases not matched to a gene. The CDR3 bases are TGTGCCAGCAGCCCGGGGGGGTTAGGTGTGCAGTACTTC. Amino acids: CASSPGGLGVQYF.

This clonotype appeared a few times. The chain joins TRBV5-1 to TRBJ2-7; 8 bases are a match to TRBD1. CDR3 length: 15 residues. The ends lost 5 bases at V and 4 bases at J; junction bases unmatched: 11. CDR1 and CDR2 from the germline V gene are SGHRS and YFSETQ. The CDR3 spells CASRSDDRGVYEQYF. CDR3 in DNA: TGCGCCAGCAGATCAGACGACAGGGGTGTATACGAGCAGTACTTC. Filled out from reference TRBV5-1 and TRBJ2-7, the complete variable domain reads KAGVTQTPRYLIKTRGQQVTLSCSPISGHRSVSWYQQTPGQGLQFLFEYFSETQRNKGNFPGRFSGRQFSNSRSEMNVSTLELGDSALYLCASRSDDRGVYEQYFGPGTRLTVT.

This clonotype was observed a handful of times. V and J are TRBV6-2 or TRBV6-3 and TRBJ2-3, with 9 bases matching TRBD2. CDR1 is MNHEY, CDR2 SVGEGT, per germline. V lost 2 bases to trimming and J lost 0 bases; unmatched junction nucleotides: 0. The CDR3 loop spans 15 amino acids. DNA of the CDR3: TGTGCCAGCAGTTACACTAGCGGGAGCACAGATACGCAGTATTTT. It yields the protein CASSYTSGSTDTQYF.

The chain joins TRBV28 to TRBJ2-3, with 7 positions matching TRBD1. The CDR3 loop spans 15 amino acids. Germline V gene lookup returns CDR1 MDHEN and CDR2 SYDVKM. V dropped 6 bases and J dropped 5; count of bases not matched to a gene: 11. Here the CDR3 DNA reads TGTGCCAGCAGCCCAATGGGGCAGGGGGTAGATACGCAGTATTTT. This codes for CASSPMGQGVDTQYF.

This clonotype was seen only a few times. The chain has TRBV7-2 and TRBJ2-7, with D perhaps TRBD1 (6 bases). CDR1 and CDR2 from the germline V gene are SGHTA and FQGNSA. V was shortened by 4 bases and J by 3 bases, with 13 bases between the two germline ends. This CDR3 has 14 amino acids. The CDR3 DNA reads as TGTGCCAGCAGCTCGCAGGGGATTAACTACGAGCAGTACTTC. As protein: CASSSQGINYEQYF.

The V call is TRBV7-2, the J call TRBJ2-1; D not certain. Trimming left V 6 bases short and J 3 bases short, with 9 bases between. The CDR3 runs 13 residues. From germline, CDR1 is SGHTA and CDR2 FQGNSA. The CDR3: CASRWSSYNEQFF. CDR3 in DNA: TGTGCCAGCAGGTGGTCTAGCTACAATGAGCAGTTCTTC.

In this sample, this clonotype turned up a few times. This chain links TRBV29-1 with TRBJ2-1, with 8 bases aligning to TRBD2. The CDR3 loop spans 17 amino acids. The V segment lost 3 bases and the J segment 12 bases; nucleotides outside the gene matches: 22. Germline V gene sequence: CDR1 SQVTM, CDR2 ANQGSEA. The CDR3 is CSVEGRAGVVGRISQFF. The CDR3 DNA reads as TGCAGCGTTGAGGGAAGAGCGGGAGTAGTAGGGAGAATCTCGCAGTTCTTC.

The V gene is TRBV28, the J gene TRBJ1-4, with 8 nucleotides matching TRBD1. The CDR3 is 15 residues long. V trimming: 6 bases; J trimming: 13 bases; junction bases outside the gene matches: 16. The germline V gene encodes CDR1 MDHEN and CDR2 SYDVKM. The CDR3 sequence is CASSLVGTGKVRLFF. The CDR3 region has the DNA TGTGCCAGCAGCCTTGTCGGGACAGGAAAGGTTCGACTGTTTTTT.

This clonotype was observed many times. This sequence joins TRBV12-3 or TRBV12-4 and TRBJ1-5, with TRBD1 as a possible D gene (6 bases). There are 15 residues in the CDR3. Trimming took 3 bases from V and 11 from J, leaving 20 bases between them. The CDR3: CASSLAGASPFSQHF. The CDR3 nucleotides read TGTGCCAGCAGTTTGGCGGGGGCTTCTCCCTTCTCCCAGCATTTT.

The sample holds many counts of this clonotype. The CDR3 DNA reads as TGCAGCGTTGAAGTTGGGGGAGAGACCCAGTACTTC. It codes for CSVEVGGETQYF. The chain links TRBV29-1 to TRBJ2-5; D might be TRBD1 or TRBD2, each matching 5 bases. Trimming removed 1 base at V and 4 bases at J, with 7 bases between. The CDR3 extends over 12 amino acids. Germline assignment: CDR1 SQVTM and CDR2 ANQGSEA.

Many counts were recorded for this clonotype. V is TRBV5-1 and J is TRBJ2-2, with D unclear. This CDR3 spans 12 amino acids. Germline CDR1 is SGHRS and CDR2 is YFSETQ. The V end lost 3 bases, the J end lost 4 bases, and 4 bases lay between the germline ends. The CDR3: CASSSVTGELFF. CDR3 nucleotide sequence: TGCGCCAGCAGCTCGGTCACCGGGGAGCTGTTTTTT.

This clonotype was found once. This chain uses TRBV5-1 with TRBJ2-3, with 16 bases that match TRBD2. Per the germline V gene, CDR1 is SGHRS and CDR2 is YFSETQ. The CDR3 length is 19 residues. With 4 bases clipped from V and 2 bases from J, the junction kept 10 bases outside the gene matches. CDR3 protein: CASSSPPGLAGGHTDTQYF. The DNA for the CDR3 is TGCGCCAGCAGCAGCCCCCCGGGACTAGCGGGGGGGCACACAGATACGCAGTATTTT. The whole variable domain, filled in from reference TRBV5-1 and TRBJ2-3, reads KAGVTQTPRYLIKTRGQQVTLSCSPISGHRSVSWYQQTPGQGLQFLFEYFSETQRNKGNFPGRFSGRQFSNSRSEMNVSTLELGDSALYLCASSSPPGLAGGHTDTQYFGPGTRLTVL.

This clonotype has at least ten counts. The CDR3 DNA is TGTGCCAGCAGCTTGACAGGGGCCTACAATGAGCAGTTCTTC. Its translation: CASSLTGAYNEQFF. V and J are TRBV5-5 and TRBJ2-1, with 7 bases matching TRBD1. After removal of 1 base from V and 2 bases from J, the junction contained 0 bases not matched to a gene. Per germline, CDR1 SGHKS and CDR2 YYEKEE (reference sequence). The CDR3 sequence is 14 residues long.